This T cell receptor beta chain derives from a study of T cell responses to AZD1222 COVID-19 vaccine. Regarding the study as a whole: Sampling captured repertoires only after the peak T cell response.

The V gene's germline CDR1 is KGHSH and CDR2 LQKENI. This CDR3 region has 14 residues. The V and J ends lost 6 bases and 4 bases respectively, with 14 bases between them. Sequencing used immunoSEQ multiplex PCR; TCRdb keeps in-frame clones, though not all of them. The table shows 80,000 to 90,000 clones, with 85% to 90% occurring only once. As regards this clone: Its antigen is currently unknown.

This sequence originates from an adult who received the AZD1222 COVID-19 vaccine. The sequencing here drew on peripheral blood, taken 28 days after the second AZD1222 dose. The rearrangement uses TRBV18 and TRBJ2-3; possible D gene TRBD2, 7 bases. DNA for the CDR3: TGTGCCAGCTCGGCTGGAGGGGGGGCAGATACGCAGTATTTT. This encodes CASSAGGGADTQYF.